One and the same sample provided the 25 T cell receptor beta chains below, sequenced in a study of control samples from healthy donors and cancer patients. The method was immunoSEQ multiplex PCR; TCRdb's version includes in-frame clones alone and lacks a portion of them. This sample has 90,000 to 130,000 clones, with more than 75% found just once. Specimen: PBMCs. Every receptor here comes from a woman aged 55-75 years with lung cancer.

V is TRBV24-1 and J is TRBJ2-2, with D unresolved. This CDR3 comprises 14 residues. The V end lost 9 bases, the J end lost 7 bases, and 17 bases lay between the germline ends. Germline V gene sequence: CDR1 KGHDR, CDR2 SFDVKD. In DNA, the CDR3 is TGTGCCACCTCACTCTCAGGATTCGGCGGGGAGCTGTTTTTT. Its translation: CATSLSGFGGELFF.

CDR3 DNA sequence: TGTGCCAGCAGCTCGACTAGCGGGGGGGCCCGTAATGAGCAGTTCTTC. It is translated as CASSSTSGGARNEQFF. The chain joins TRBV7-9 to TRBJ2-1; 14 bases are shared with TRBD2. V shed 4 bases, J shed 7 bases, and the junction held 6 bases outside the gene matches. The CDR3 loop spans 16 amino acids. Germline loops: CDR1 SEHNR, CDR2 FQNEAQ (reference sequence).

The rearrangement uses TRBV11-2 and TRBJ2-1; D is undetermined. With 1 base removed from V and 8 bases from J, the gap between germline ends came to 15 bases. Per germline, CDR1 SGHAT and CDR2 FQNNGV. This CDR3 has 15 amino acids. The CDR3 region has the DNA TGTGCCAGCAGCTTAGGCCAGGCCTTCAAGGATGAGCAGTTCTTC. As protein: CASSLGQAFKDEQFF.

This sequence joins TRBV3-1 (or the pseudogene TRBV3-2) and TRBJ2-2; the match to TRBD2 covers 11 bases. Trimming cost V 4 bases and J 8 bases; bases outside gene matches: 15. CDR3 size: 18 residues. Germline V lookup: CDR1 LGHDT, CDR2 YNNKEL (reference sequence). CDR3 residues: CASSRTTSGSARGGELFF. The CDR3 region has the DNA TGTGCCAGCAGCCGTACCACTAGCGGGAGCGCACGAGGGGGGGAGCTGTTTTTT.

This clone appeared once. This chain uses TRBV6-2 or TRBV6-3 with TRBJ1-2; 10 bases are shared with TRBD1. Unmatched junction bases numbered 6, after V lost 2 bases and J lost 6 bases. The germline V gene has CDR1 MNHEY and CDR2 SVGEGT. The CDR3 runs 15 residues. CDR3 coding DNA: TGTGCCAGCAGTTACACTGGACAGGGGGTCAATGGCTACACCTTC. It encodes CASSYTGQGVNGYTF.

The chain joins TRBV18 to TRBJ2-4; 9 bases map to TRBD1. The J segment lost 0 bases and the V segment lost 6 bases, leaving 6 bases of the junction unmatched. This CDR3 has 16 amino acids. The germline CDR1 and CDR2 sequences are KGHSH and LQKENI. The CDR3 DNA is TGTGCCAGCTCCCCCGGGACAGGGCTAGCCAAAAACATTCAGTACTTC. Protein: CASSPGTGLAKNIQYF. The full variable domain, its missing parts supplied by reference TRBV18 and TRBJ2-4, is NAGVMQNPRHLVRRRGQEARLRCSPMKGHSHVYWYRQLPEEGLKFMVYLQKENIIDESGMPKERFSAEFPKEGPSILRIQQVVRGDSAAYFCASSPGTGLAKNIQYFGAGTRLSVL.

The count of this clone is one. The V gene is TRBV18, the J gene TRBJ1-4; maybe TRBD1 (5 bases). V lost 4 bases, J lost 0 bases, and 12 bases lay in between. Germline V gives CDR1 KGHSH, CDR2 LQKENI. CDR3 length: 16 residues. In DNA form, the CDR3 reads TGTGCCAGCTCACTACGGGAACAGGCAACTAATGAAAAACTGTTTTTT. Protein sequence: CASSLREQATNEKLFF. The whole variable domain, remainder taken from reference TRBV18 and TRBJ1-4, is NAGVMQNPRHLVRRRGQEARLRCSPMKGHSHVYWYRQLPEEGLKFMVYLQKENIIDESGMPKERFSAEFPKEGPSILRIQQVVRGDSAAYFCASSLREQATNEKLFFGSGTQLSVL.

V usage is TRBV11-3 and J usage is TRBJ2-1; D may be TRBD1 (5 bases). Germline lookup yields CDR1 SGHNT and CDR2 YENEEA. The CDR3 has 11 amino acids. The germline V and J ends were trimmed by 10 bases and 5 bases, with 9 bases remaining between them. CDR3 loop: CATRQHNEQFF. For the CDR3, the DNA is TGTGCCACTAGACAGCACAATGAGCAGTTCTTC.

This rearrangement joins TRBV5-6 to TRBJ1-4; D call uncertain. The ends were cut back, 4 bases at V and 8 bases at J, with 9 bases in the middle. The CDR3 has 12 residues. Germline lookup yields CDR1 SGHDT and CDR2 YYEEEE. CDR3 amino acids: CASSISQEKLFF. The CDR3 region has the DNA TGTGCCAGCAGCATAAGCCAAGAAAAACTGTTTTTT.

This sequence joins TRBV6-5 and TRBJ2-1; TRBD1 is a possible D gene (6 bases). V shed 7 bases and J shed 8 bases, with 15 bases lying between them. This CDR3 is 13 amino acids long. In germline, CDR1 is MNHEY, CDR2 SVGAGI. In DNA, the CDR3 is TGTGCCAGCACTAGCCCACAGGGTTATGAGCAGTTCTTC. This codes for CASTSPQGYEQFF.

The CDR3 region has the DNA TGTGCCAGCAGCCTCATGGGTACGGGAGCCTACAATGAGCAGTTCTTC. Amino acids: CASSLMGTGAYNEQFF. The gene calls are TRBV7-3 and TRBJ2-1, with D possibly TRBD2 on 6 matching bases. Germline CDR1 and CDR2: SGHTA and FQGTGA. CDR3 size: 16 residues. Deletions cut 5 bases from V and 2 bases from J, with 16 bases between. The full variable domain, in which reference TRBV7-3 and TRBJ2-1 provide the parts outside the CDR3, is GAGVSQTPSNKVTEKGKYVELRCDPISGHTALYWYRQSLGQGPEFLIYFQGTGAADDSGLPNDRFFAVRPEGSVSTLKIQRTERGDSAVYLCASSLMGTGAYNEQFFGPGTRLTVL.

This sequence joins TRBV30 and TRBJ2-5, with D perhaps being TRBD1 or TRBD2 (6 bases each). CDR1 and CDR2 from the germline V gene are GTSNPN and SVGIG (reference sequence). The CDR3 runs 14 residues. V lost 0 bases and J lost 6, with 14 bases in between. The CDR3 coding sequence is TGTGCCTGGAGTGTAGGGCAGGGGAGGCAGACCCAGTACTTC. Its translation is CAWSVGQGRQTQYF.

The V call is TRBV5-4, the J call TRBJ2-1, with 7 bases fitting TRBD1. V dropped 3 bases and J dropped 0; count of bases not matched to a gene: 12. Germline CDR1 is SGHNT and CDR2 is YYREEE (reference sequence). The CDR3 totals 18 residues. CDR3 in amino acids: CASSYDLGQESSYNEQFF. For the CDR3, the DNA is TGTGCCAGCAGCTACGACCTAGGACAGGAAAGCTCCTACAATGAGCAGTTCTTC.

The J gene is TRBJ2-1, the V gene TRBV5-1, with 8 nucleotides matching TRBD2. The germline CDR1 and CDR2 sequences are SGHRS and YFSETQ. Trimming removed 0 bases from V and 3 bases from J; junction bases left unmatched: 8. The CDR3 has 17 amino acids. The CDR3 protein is CASSLGVAGKGYNEQFF. The CDR3 coding sequence is TGCGCCAGCAGCTTGGGAGTAGCGGGAAAAGGCTACAATGAGCAGTTCTTC.

This clone occurred a few times. The chain uses TRBV7-3 and TRBJ2-1; the match to TRBD2 covers 11 bases. This CDR3 spans 14 amino acids. J lost 8 bases, V lost 5 bases, and 5 bases had no gene match. CDR1 SGHTA and CDR2 FQGTGA come from the germline V gene. The CDR3 here is CASSPSGGLYEQFF. The DNA for the CDR3 is TGTGCCAGCAGCCCTAGCGGGGGGTTGTATGAGCAGTTCTTC.

J is TRBJ1-1 and V is TRBV18; 7 bases are shared with TRBD1. Germline V gives CDR1 KGHSH, CDR2 LQKENI. V lost 2 bases to trimming and J lost 4 bases; unmatched junction nucleotides: 13. The CDR3 spans 17 residues. The DNA for the CDR3 is TGTGCCAGCTCACCAAACGGAGTAGGCCCAGGGGGCACTGAAGCTTTCTTT. This codes for CASSPNGVGPGGTEAFF.

The rearrangement joins TRBV28 to TRBJ2-7; 9 positions agree with TRBD2. Trimming cost V 6 bases and J 2 bases; bases outside gene matches: 5. Germline CDR1 MDHEN, CDR2 SYDVKM. This CDR3 is built from 14 residues. The CDR3 bases are TGTGCCAGCAGAAGCGGGGGGCCTCCCTACGAGCAGTACTTC. Its protein product is CASRSGGPPYEQYF.

This chain joins TRBV7-2 and TRBJ2-1; a weak D match, TRBD2 (7 bases). Germline assignment: CDR1 SGHTA and CDR2 FQGNSA. The V end lost 1 base, the J end lost 4 bases, and 11 bases lay between the germline ends. This CDR3 contains 15 residues. CDR3 bases: TGTGCCAGCAGCTTAGGGGGGGGCGCGTACAATGAGCAGTTCTTC. Encoded protein: CASSLGGGAYNEQFF.

V is TRBV7-2 and J is TRBJ2-7; D might be TRBD1 (5 bases). CDR1 is SGHTA and CDR2 is FQGNSA in the germline V gene. V lost 0 bases and J lost 3, with 12 bases in between. CDR3 length equals 15 residues. CDR3: CASSLAQGLGYEQYF. The DNA for the CDR3 is TGTGCCAGCAGCTTAGCGCAGGGCCTGGGCTACGAGCAGTACTTC.

This clone occurred once. The rearrangement links TRBV6-5 to TRBJ1-5; D may be TRBD1 (6 bases). V was trimmed by 8 bases and J by 3 bases, leaving 14 bases between them. Germline assignment: CDR1 MNHEY and CDR2 SVGAGI. The CDR3 is 14 residues long. The CDR3 loop reads CASRIGQNNQPQHF. CDR3 coding DNA: TGTGCCAGCCGGATCGGACAGAACAATCAGCCCCAGCATTTT.

The chain joins TRBV13 to TRBJ2-7; TRBD1 matches at 9 bases. The V segment lost 6 bases and the J segment 0 bases; nucleotides outside the gene matches: 6. The CDR3 length is 15 residues. Germline lookup yields CDR1 PRHDT and CDR2 FYEKMQ (reference sequence). The CDR3 DNA follows: TGTGCCAGCAGTTCTGCGACAGGGGGCTCCTACGAGCAGTACTTC. This codes for CASSSATGGSYEQYF.

The rearrangement uses TRBV24-1 and TRBJ2-3; D not certain. The CDR3 is 13 amino acids. The ends were cut back, 7 bases at V and 0 bases at J, with 7 bases in the middle. From germline, CDR1 is KGHDR and CDR2 SFDVKD. The CDR3 loop is CATRSLSTDTQYF. CDR3 sequence (DNA): TGTGCCACCAGGTCTCTGAGCACAGATACGCAGTATTTT.

The V and J genes are TRBV29-1 and TRBJ2-3; TRBD1 aligns across 7 bases. Germline V gives CDR1 SQVTM, CDR2 ANQGSEA. The CDR3 loop spans 12 amino acids. The V gene end was trimmed by 7 bases and the J gene end by 3 bases; junction bases not matched to a gene: 4. In nucleotides, the CDR3 is TGCAGCGCGTCGACAGGGACAGATACGCAGTATTTT. It yields the protein CSASTGTDTQYF.

The J gene is TRBJ1-4, the V gene TRBV18; D remains ambiguous. The CDR3 consists of 15 residues. The V end was cut by 4 bases, the J end by 0 bases, with 9 bases between. Germline loops: CDR1 KGHSH, CDR2 LQKENI. The CDR3 protein is CASSQAAATNEKLFF. CDR3 bases: TGTGCCAGCTCACAGGCGGCAGCAACTAATGAAAAACTGTTTTTT.

This rearrangement joins TRBV2 to TRBJ2-2, with D possibly matching TRBD1 (6 bases). CDR3 length: 15 amino acids. V was clipped by 4 bases and J by 6 bases, with 15 bases between them. Per the germline V gene, CDR1 is SNHLY and CDR2 is FYNNEI. The CDR3 DNA is TGTGCCAGCAGTGGGGGACAATTGTATTCCGGGGAGCTGTTTTTT. It yields the protein CASSGGQLYSGELFF.